This paragraph covers one T cell receptor (beta chain) sequence. Its antigen is currently not known. The junction and the germline gene differ at one end; a read error may be behind it. The data stem from a study of T-cell memory formation after mild COVID-19 (dated by TCRdb to the early 2020s). For the study in its entirety: TCR sequence clusters from the two donors were found to be largely donor specific. In a couple of donors, T-cell clones that expanded and contracted after mild COVID-19 were followed by sequencing TCRalpha and TCRbeta repertoires longitudinally. The cohort was made up of two young adult volunteers, one female and one male, who were previously healthy.

What the work shows at the level of the full study, not this receptor alone: Balanced CD4/CD8 phenotypes were observed for clones contracting from day 15 to 85, whereas a bias towards CD4+ was observed for a second wave of clones expanding from day 15 to 37. Only two mild cases were covered in the study, and larger cohorts including severe cases with pre-infection samples were considered necessary. Some responding clones were detected in pre-infection memory, suggesting pre-existing cross-reactive memory T cells joined the SARS-CoV-2 response. Contracting CD4+ clones turned up mainly in the CM and EM memory subsets, whereas EMRA was where CD8+ clones were enriched. The second-wave clones that peaked on day 37 were not confirmed to be SARS-CoV-2 specific.

TCRdb shows the sequencer as Illumina NovaSeq 6000. cDNA libraries for TCRalpha and TCRbeta were prepared by 5'RACE using constant-segment primers, with sample barcodes and unique molecular identifiers added. Trizol reagent was used to extract RNA from every sample. Amplification of the libraries took two PCR steps, and the second step added a second sample barcode plus Illumina TruSeq adapters. The libraries were sequenced on an Illumina NovaSeq using 2 x 150 bp paired-end reads. The original pipeline was this. With migec v1.2.7, reads were demultiplexed and then collapsed into UMI-guided consensus sequences. With mixcr v2.1.11, UMI consensuses were aligned to TRA and TRB V and J templates and assembled into clonotypes. Expanded or contracted clonotypes were those called significant by both edgeR and NoisET, with noise models trained on biological replicates. For edgeR calls, the cutoffs were a false discovery rate-adjusted p below 0.01 and a log2 fold-change threshold of 1. As an exploratory analysis of dynamics, PCA with hierarchical clustering was applied to max-normalized trajectories of the 1000 most abundant clonotypes. Separately sequenced CD4+ and CD8+ repertoires were used to assign a CD4 or CD8 phenotype to each responding clone. The raw public reads went through TCRdb reprocessing: fastp at Q25, MiXCR clone calling, in-frame beta chains kept. CDR3 protein sequences are deduplicated, and each keeps its most common genes and DNA. TCRdb's processing, not the study's, gives the V and J calls here. This sample is represented by approximately 260,000 distinct CDR3 sequences; roughly 18% of them were singletons. The top ten clones comprise about 21% of the sample.

Ficoll-Paque density gradient centrifugation was used to isolate PBMCs. The sequence derives from a man between 18 and 35 years old who had mild COVID-19 (a few samples of this study predate the infection). The sample titles of this study are shuffled in the database, so cell type and time point are left out; the donor was told from shared clones. The specimen was PBMCs or a T cell subset sorted from them (not recorded which).

The CDR3 amino acid sequence is: CAWSGLGSQRF. The DNA sequence reads TGTGCCTGGAGCGGTCTGGGCAGCCAGCGTTTT. Rearrangement joined TRBV30 to TRBJ2-3; a confident D gene designation cannot be given. Taken from cysteine to phenylalanine, the CDR3 has 11 residues. The kept DNA is CDR3 alone, 33 bases in frame from the first base. Based on the germline V gene (reference sequence), the CDR1 and CDR2 sequences are GTSNPN and SVGIG.